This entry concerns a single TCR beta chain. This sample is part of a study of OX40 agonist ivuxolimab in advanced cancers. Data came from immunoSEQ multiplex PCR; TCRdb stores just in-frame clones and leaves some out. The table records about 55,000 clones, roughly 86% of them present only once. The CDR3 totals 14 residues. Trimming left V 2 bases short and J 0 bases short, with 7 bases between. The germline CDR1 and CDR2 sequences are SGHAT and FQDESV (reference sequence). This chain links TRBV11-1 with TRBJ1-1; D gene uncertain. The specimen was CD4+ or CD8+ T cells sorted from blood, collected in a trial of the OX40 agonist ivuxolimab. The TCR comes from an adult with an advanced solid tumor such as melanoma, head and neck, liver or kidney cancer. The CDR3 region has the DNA TGTGCCAGCAGCTTATCTGAGCTGAACACTGAAGCTTTCTTT. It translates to CASSLSELNTEAFF.